Sequencing of this T cell receptor (beta chain) was carried out in a study of response to subunit inactivated influenza vaccine. The CDR3 sequence is 16 residues long. The germline V gene encodes CDR1 PRHDT and CDR2 FYEKMQ (reference sequence). Germline trimming cut 2 bases from V and 5 bases from J; bases unmatched to any gene: 7. MiXCR, applied by TCRdb to the RT-PCR reads, yields one record per CDR3 protein. The profile shows fewer than 200,000 distinct CDR3 sequences, approximately 9.2% of them singletons. This clonotype was detected many times. The target antigen is unknown. Whole-study findings and limits: Seasonal influenza vaccination, on each occasion, was suggested by the authors to recruit few new T cells.

This receptor was taken from a man aged 50-59 years who received an inactivated influenza vaccine. Specimen: non-naive T cells sorted from PBMCs, collected on the day of vaccination. This chain connects TRBV13 to TRBJ2-1, with 9 nucleotides matching TRBD1. DNA for the CDR3: TGTGCCAGCAGCTTACAGGGACAGGGACGGGACAATGAGCAGTTCTTC. It translates to CASSLQGQGRDNEQFF.